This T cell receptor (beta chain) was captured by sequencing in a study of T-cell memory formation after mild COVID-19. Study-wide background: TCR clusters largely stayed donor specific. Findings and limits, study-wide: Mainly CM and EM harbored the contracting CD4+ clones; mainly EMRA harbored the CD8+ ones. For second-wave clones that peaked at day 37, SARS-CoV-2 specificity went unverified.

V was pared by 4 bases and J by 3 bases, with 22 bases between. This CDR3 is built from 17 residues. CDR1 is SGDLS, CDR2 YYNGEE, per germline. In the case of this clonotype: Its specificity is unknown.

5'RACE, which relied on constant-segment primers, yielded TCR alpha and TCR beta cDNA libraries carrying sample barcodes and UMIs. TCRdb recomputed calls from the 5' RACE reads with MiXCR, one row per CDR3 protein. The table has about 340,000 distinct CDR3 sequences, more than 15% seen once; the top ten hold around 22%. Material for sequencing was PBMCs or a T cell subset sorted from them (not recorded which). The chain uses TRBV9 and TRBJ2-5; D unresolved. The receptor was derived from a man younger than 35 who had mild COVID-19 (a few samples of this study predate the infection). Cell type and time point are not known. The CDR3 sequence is CASSPRLEMWGEETQYF. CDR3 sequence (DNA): TGTGCCAGCAGCCCAAGACTCGAAATGTGGGGTGAAGAGACCCAGTACTTC.